This is a list of T cell receptor beta chains from one sample in a study of blood T cell repertoires in COVID-19. Clones were sequenced by immunoSEQ multiplex PCR, and TCRdb holds only the in-frame ones, with some missing. The table includes around 420,000 clones, roughly 88% detected once. The specimen sequenced was PBMCs or T cells enriched from blood (not recorded which). The receptors shown here come from a woman aged 40 to 50 with acute COVID-19. Each CDR3 is given with its conserved first and last residue.

CASSYGHLNTEAFF,TRBJ1-1,14,TRBV6-6
CASSKDGGALTTGELFF,TRBJ2-2,17,TRBV5-1
CASSPPEDPYGYTF,TRBJ1-2,14,TRBV18
CASSPWDSNTEAFF,TRBJ1-1,14,TRBV4-2
CASSPLGTGFVDEQYF,TRBJ2-7,16,TRBV7-2
CASSARESDTQYF,TRBJ2-3,13,TRBV5-1
CASSKGQGNSPLHF,TRBJ1-6,14,TRBV18
CSVCLAGATYEQYF,TRBJ2-7,14,TRBV29-1
CASSPTGMDYGYTF,TRBJ1-2,14,TRBV7-9
CASSPGQGGTEAFF,TRBJ1-1,14,TRBV4-1
CASSSSGGYNEQFF,TRBJ2-1,14,TRBV2
CSASGPGASGSLSYEQYF,TRBJ2-7,18,TRBV20-1
CASSWDRNTGELFF,TRBJ2-2,14,TRBV7-9
CASSPDRGNGNTEAFF,TRBJ1-1,16,TRBV5-1
CASSVGPSSYEQYF,TRBJ2-7,14,TRBV2
CASSLTGPQETQYF,TRBJ2-5,14,TRBV3-1/TRBV3-2
CASSMSLRHYQETQYF,TRBJ2-5,16,TRBV19
CASSLRRQGNTGELFF,TRBJ2-2,16,TRBV7-6
CASSKLELSGELFF,TRBJ2-2,14,TRBV6-5
CASSQGTRQGPKWGNQPQHF,TRBJ1-5,20,TRBV4-2
CASSETSGAPYEQYF,TRBJ2-7,15,TRBV6-4
CASSLGRGGLSYEQYF,TRBJ2-7,16,TRBV11-2
CASSDRQGGSYEQYF,TRBJ2-7,15,TRBV6-1
CASSLQGSGGEKAQYF,TRBJ2-5,16,TRBV4-1
CASIWDRDNEKLFF,TRBJ1-4,14,TRBV6-5
CAWSEGQNHQPQHF,TRBJ1-5,14,TRBV30
CASSLGTDSRTQYF,TRBJ2-5,14,TRBV7-2
CASGFGGAADTQYF,TRBJ2-3,14,TRBV5-1
CASSDQTGSRTEAFF,TRBJ1-1,15,TRBV9
CASSIGTGFFYYGYTF,TRBJ1-2,16,TRBV19
CASSLDSAGTEAFF,TRBJ1-1,14,TRBV7-2
CASSLVSQGSNIQYF,TRBJ2-4,15,TRBV5-1
CASSVGRGEGGYTF,TRBJ1-2,14,TRBV9
CASKLAGGYQETQYF,TRBJ2-5,15,TRBV7-6
CAWSHPPRPEAFF,TRBJ1-1,13,TRBV30
CASSEAGVDGYTF,TRBJ1-2,13,TRBV6-1
CASSLVSGRQETQYF,TRBJ2-5,15,TRBV5-7